This TCR beta chain was identified in a study of CD8+CD57+ T cells in acquired aplastic anemia. Whole-study context: Sorted CD4+ and CD8+ cells yielded DNA averaging approximately 3.4 ug.

TCR beta VDJ and CDR3 were profiled, and genomic DNA was the template. TCRdb reprocessed the reads with MiXCR, giving one entry per CDR3 protein. The sample shows over 200,000 distinct CDR3 sequences, over 60% of them seen only once. Germline V gene lookup returns CDR1 ENHRY and CDR2 SYGVKD. The CDR3 extends over 16 amino acids. Trimming pared 0 bases from V and 3 bases from J, leaving 14 bases between. Study-level results: Patients and controls shared nearly 30 CD8+ CDR3 sequences, which appeared highly expressed in patients and within their immunodominant clones.

As concerns this clonotype: Its specificity is unknown.

The clonotype comes from a human donor in good health. The sequencing sample was made of sorted CD4+, CD8+, or CD8+CD57+ T cells (not recorded which) from PBMCs. The chain has TRBV10-3 and TRBJ1-2; D remains unclear. The CDR3 loop is CAISESGASTHYGYTF. The CDR3 coding sequence is TGTGCCATCAGTGAGTCGGGAGCATCCACCCACTATGGCTACACCTTC.